The 10 T cell receptor beta chains reported below all come from one sample, sequenced in a study of T cell responses to AZD1222 COVID-19 vaccine. TCRdb's table, derived via immunoSEQ multiplex PCR, lists solely in-frame clones and lacks some. The table has 50,000 to 65,000 clones, around 81% seen once. Sequenced here: peripheral blood, sampled 28 days after the second AZD1222 dose. Receptor source: an adult who received the AZD1222 COVID-19 vaccine.

V usage is TRBV12-3 or TRBV12-4 and J usage is TRBJ2-3; D tentatively fits TRBD1 or TRBD2 (5 bases each). Deletions cut 5 bases from V and 6 bases from J, with 12 bases between. The CDR3 has 13 amino acids. CDR3 DNA: TGTGCCAGCAGTCTGGGGGTACGGGATACGCAGTATTTT. As protein: CASSLGVRDTQYF.

The rearrangement joins TRBV7-9 to TRBJ1-1; D remains ambiguous. Trimming removed 11 bases at V and 4 bases at J, with 14 bases between. The CDR3 sequence is 12 residues long. Germline V CDR1 and CDR2: SEHNR, FQNEAQ (reference sequence). The CDR3 nucleotides read TGTGCCGGCGGCGGTCGGGGCACTGAAGCTTTCTTT. Protein: CAGGGRGTEAFF.

The J gene is TRBJ2-2, the V gene TRBV7-3, with D hard to call. The CDR3 loop spans 13 amino acids. V dropped 3 bases and J dropped 4 bases, with 6 bases sitting between them. Germline loops: CDR1 SGHTA, CDR2 FQGTGA. DNA of the CDR3: TGTGCCAGCAGCTTCGGAAGCACCGGGGAGCTGTTTTTT. Translating gives CASSFGSTGELFF.

The gene calls are TRBV6-2 or TRBV6-3 and TRBJ1-1; weak D call: TRBD1 (5 bases). V was clipped by 4 bases and J by 0 bases, with 15 bases between them. In germline, CDR1 is MNHEY, CDR2 SVGEGT. CDR3 length: 16 residues. CDR3 DNA: TGTGCCAGCAGTTCGGGACGGAAATTAATGAACACTGAAGCTTTCTTT. Translating gives CASSSGRKLMNTEAFF.

The V and J genes are TRBV18 and TRBJ1-2; TRBD1 is a possible D gene (6 bases). Trimming took 5 bases from V and 10 from J, leaving 11 bases between them. Germline CDR1 reads KGHSH; CDR2 reads LQKENI. CDR3 length equals 11 residues. The CDR3 is CASSLGQAYTF. The CDR3 DNA sequence: TGTGCCAGCTCATTGGGACAAGCCTACACCTTC.

V is TRBV6-1 and J is TRBJ1-4; D is undetermined. In germline, CDR1 is MNHNS, CDR2 SASEGT. The CDR3 extends over 14 amino acids. The V and J ends lost 4 bases and 3 bases respectively, with 9 bases between them. CDR3 protein: CASSASGSNEKLFF. The CDR3 DNA reads as TGTGCCAGCAGTGCGAGCGGATCTAATGAAAAACTGTTTTTT.

The genes are TRBV18 and TRBJ2-2; maybe TRBD2 (5 bases). Germline assignment: CDR1 KGHSH and CDR2 LQKENI. V lost 5 bases, J lost 6 bases, and 19 bases lay in between. The CDR3 consists of 16 residues. CDR3 in amino acids: CASSREDWKIAGELFF. The CDR3 DNA reads TGTGCCAGCTCAAGAGAGGACTGGAAGATCGCCGGGGAGCTGTTTTTT.

Details on this clone: This sample includes further DNA sequences coding for the same CDR3. The rearrangement uses TRBV5-1 and TRBJ2-7; TRBD1 agrees at 10 bases. V lost 4 bases and J lost 7; bases outside the gene matches: 5. The CDR3 sequence is 13 residues long. Germline CDR1 reads SGHRS; CDR2 reads YFSETQ. CDR3 in amino acids: CASSLGQGGEQYF. In nucleotides, the CDR3 is TGCGCCAGCAGCCTTGGACAGGGGGGTGAGCAGTACTTC.

The chain is built from TRBV30 and TRBJ1-2; D possibly corresponds to TRBD1 (5 bases). Germline V gene data show CDR1 as GTSNPN and CDR2 as SVGIG (reference sequence). V lost 4 bases and J 4 bases, leaving 19 bases between the germline ends. The CDR3 is 15 amino acids. CDR3 loop: CAWTASAGWTYGYTF. CDR3 DNA sequence: TGTGCCTGGACCGCTAGTGCAGGGTGGACCTATGGCTACACCTTC.

This clone was detected once. The rearrangement links TRBV5-4 to TRBJ2-1, with D possibly called TRBD1 or TRBD2 (5 bases each). This CDR3 is built from 15 residues. Trimming left V 4 bases short and J 0 bases short, with 11 bases between. Germline CDR1 reads SGHNT; CDR2 reads YYREEE (reference sequence). The CDR3 nucleotides read TGTGCCAGCAGCCGGGACGGATCCTCCTACAATGAGCAGTTCTTC. It encodes CASSRDGSSYNEQFF. Looking up the rest from reference TRBV5-4 and TRBJ2-1 gives the full variable domain: ETGVTQSPTHLIKTRGQQVTLRCSSQSGHNTVSWYQQALGQGPQFIFQYYREEENGRGNFPPRFSGLQFPNYSSELNVNALELDDSALYLCASSRDGSSYNEQFFGPGTRLTVL.